This paragraph reports one TCR beta chain. The V gene's germline CDR1 is LGHNA and CDR2 YNFKEQ. This CDR3 comprises 17 residues. The V and J ends lost 0 bases and 8 bases, in that order; junction bases with no gene match: 9. Time point in this sample: pretreatment peripheral blood. This record comes from a study of PD-L1 blockade in urothelial cancer. Data came from immunoSEQ multiplex PCR; TCRdb stores just in-frame clones and leaves some out. The sample lists 85,000 to 100,000 clones, around 90% occurring once. This clonotype was obtained from a man in his sixties with urothelial cancer. V usage is TRBV4-2 and J usage is TRBJ2-1; the match to TRBD2 covers 11 bases. This specimen consisted of PBMCs, obtained around atezolizumab (anti-PD-L1) treatment. CDR3 sequence: CASSQDSLAGGVDEQFF. CDR3 bases: TGTGCCAGCAGCCAAGATTCTCTAGCGGGGGGAGTCGATGAGCAGTTCTTC.